The 17 T cell receptor beta chains below all came from one sample that was sequenced in a study of T-cell reconstitution after alpha-beta-depleted transplantation in children. It was with unique molecular identifiers that the TCRbeta library was prepared. TCRdb called the PCR reads again in MiXCR, with one record for every CDR3 protein. This table holds 350,000 to 500,000 distinct CDR3 sequences, around two fifths found once. This specimen was PBMCs, taken before TCRalphabeta/CD19-depleted stem cell transplant. The receptors originated from a girl between 2 and 10 years old with aplastic anemia, due to receive a stem cell transplant.

This clonotype was detected a few times. The rearrangement joins TRBV7-6 to TRBJ2-1, with a weak D call TRBD2 (7 bases). The germline gives CDR1 SGHVS, CDR2 FNYEAQ. The CDR3 consists of 13 residues. Trimming stripped 2 bases from V and 7 bases from J, with 9 bases between. CDR3 region: CASSLRGANEQFF. The DNA for the CDR3 is TGTGCCAGCAGCTTACGGGGGGCGAATGAGCAGTTCTTC. Variable domain in full (rest from reference TRBV7-6 and TRBJ2-1): GAGVSQSPRYKVTKRGQDVALRCDPISGHVSLYWYRQALGQGPEFLTYFNYEAQQDKSGLPNDRFSAERPEGSISTLTIQRTEQRDSAMYRCASSLRGANEQFFGPGTRLTVL.

This clonotype appeared a few times. The V and J genes are TRBV6-5 and TRBJ1-3; D may be TRBD1 (6 bases). The CDR3 runs 17 residues. The germline V gene encodes CDR1 MNHEY and CDR2 SVGAGI. V dropped 0 bases and J dropped 1 base, with 13 bases sitting between them. The CDR3 here is CASSYSKGGFSGNTIYF. The CDR3 nucleotides are TGTGCCAGCAGTTACTCAAAGGGGGGGTTTTCTGGAAACACCATATATTTT.

The V call is TRBV6-2 or TRBV6-3, the J call TRBJ2-5; 10 nucleotides align to TRBD1. Germline V CDR1 and CDR2: MNHEY, SVGEGT. The ends lost 6 bases at V and 4 bases at J; junction bases unmatched: 5. The CDR3 consists of 14 residues. The CDR3 region is CASRVDRGRETQYF. CDR3 in DNA: TGTGCCAGCAGGGTAGACAGGGGGCGAGAGACCCAGTACTTC.

The chain is built from TRBV9 and TRBJ1-5; perhaps TRBD1 as D (5 bases). Trimming removed 0 bases from V and 6 bases from J, with 13 bases in between. This CDR3 contains 15 residues. The germline gives CDR1 SGDLS, CDR2 YYNGEE. In DNA form, the CDR3 reads TGTGCCAGCAGCGTAGATCAGGGATTATCTCAGCCCCAGCATTTT. Its translation is CASSVDQGLSQPQHF.

The chain links TRBV30 to TRBJ2-1; D call uncertain. The germline CDR1 and CDR2 sequences are GTSNPN and SVGIG (reference sequence). V dropped 0 bases and J dropped 6 bases, with 15 bases sitting between them. The CDR3 contains 15 residues. CDR3 loop: CAWSVNPGRGNEQFF. The CDR3 region has the DNA TGTGCCTGGAGTGTGAATCCAGGACGCGGCAATGAGCAGTTCTTC.

The rearrangement joins TRBV20-1 to TRBJ2-3, with 7 positions matching TRBD1. The CDR3 contains 14 residues. CDR1 DFQATT and CDR2 SNEGSKA come from the germline V gene (reference sequence). V gave up 5 bases and J gave up 3 bases; unmatched junction bases: 8. The CDR3, as DNA: TGCAGTGCTCTACCGGGACAGACGACAGATACGCAGTATTTT. It translates to CSALPGQTTDTQYF.

This clonotype was recorded a few times. The rearrangement links TRBV7-2 to TRBJ2-5; 10 bases map to TRBD1. Germline CDR1 SGHTA, CDR2 FQGNSA. The CDR3 consists of 14 residues. Trimming cost V 4 bases and J 5 bases; bases outside gene matches: 4. The CDR3 spells CASSSTGGSETQYF. The CDR3 nucleotides read TGTGCCAGCAGCTCGACAGGGGGCTCGGAGACCCAGTACTTC.

This clonotype was found a few times. The V gene is TRBV20-1, the J gene TRBJ2-3, with 9 bases lining up with TRBD1. V lost 6 bases and J lost 0; bases outside the gene matches: 7. Germline V gene lookup returns CDR1 DFQATT and CDR2 SNEGSKA (reference sequence). The CDR3 has 15 residues. CDR3 residues: CSASDRGGSTDTQYF. The DNA for the CDR3 is TGCAGTGCCTCGGACAGGGGAGGGAGCACAGATACGCAGTATTTT.

This chain joins TRBV20-1 and TRBJ2-7, with TRBD2 matching over 8 bases. In germline, CDR1 is DFQATT, CDR2 SNEGSKA (reference sequence). The CDR3 extends over 14 amino acids. V gave up 5 bases and J gave up 0 bases; unmatched junction bases: 6. The DNA for the CDR3 is TGCAGTGCTGTTATAGCGGGAACCTCCTACGAGCAGTACTTC. This codes for CSAVIAGTSYEQYF.

This clonotype was detected only a few times. The chain uses TRBV11-2 and TRBJ2-7; TRBD2 is a possible D gene (5 bases). Between the trimmed V and J ends, which lost 4 bases and 5 bases, there was a span of 9 bases. CDR3 size: 12 residues. Per the germline V gene, CDR1 is SGHAT and CDR2 is FQNNGV. The CDR3: CASSSQRNEQYF. CDR3 sequence (DNA): TGTGCCAGCAGCTCCCAGCGGAACGAGCAGTACTTC.

This clonotype was seen repeatedly, ten times or more. V gene TRBV29-1 combines with J gene TRBJ2-7, with D possibly TRBD1 on 6 matching bases. Germline assignment: CDR1 SQVTM and CDR2 ANQGSEA. The CDR3 sequence is 12 residues long. V gave up 6 bases and J gave up 7 bases, with 16 bases separating them. CDR3 in amino acids: CSVSFSGTEQYF. Written as DNA, the CDR3 is TGCAGCGTCTCATTTTCCGGGACAGAGCAGTACTTC.

This chain uses TRBV7-9 with TRBJ2-5, with a possible D match to TRBD2 (6 bases). This CDR3 spans 14 amino acids. Per the germline V gene, CDR1 is SEHNR and CDR2 is FQNEAQ (reference sequence). The V end was cut by 0 bases, the J end by 4 bases, with 9 bases between. The CDR3 bases are TGTGCCAGCAGCTTAGCCCGGGACTCAGAGACCCAGTACTTC. Its translation: CASSLARDSETQYF.

This clonotype was seen a handful of times. A read error may account for a junction end that differs from germline. The V gene is TRBV28, the J gene TRBJ2-3; 13 bases map to TRBD2. The CDR3 consists of 18 residues. Germline loops: CDR1 MDHEN, CDR2 SYDVKM. CDR3: CASILWGTSGESTDTQYF. The CDR3 DNA is TGTGCCAGCATTTTATGGGGGACTAGCGGGGAGAGCACAGATACGCAGTATTTT.

The V call is TRBV7-9, the J call TRBJ2-7; 7 bases match TRBD2. Germline V CDR1 and CDR2: SEHNR, FQNEAQ (reference sequence). After removal of 2 bases from V and 4 bases from J, the junction contained 5 bases not matched to a gene. This CDR3 has 14 amino acids. The CDR3 DNA reads as TGTGCCAGCAGCTTAATCCCTAGCGGTTACGAGCAGTACTTC. Protein: CASSLIPSGYEQYF.

The chain uses TRBV12-3 or TRBV12-4 and TRBJ1-4, with D possibly matching TRBD1 (6 bases). This CDR3 is 15 amino acids long. Trimming took 6 bases from V and 3 from J, leaving 14 bases between them. In nucleotides, the CDR3 is TGTGCCAGCAGACTTACAGGGAGCCCTAATGAAAAACTGTTTTTT. The encoded protein is CASRLTGSPNEKLFF.

This clonotype was counted a single time. This rearrangement joins TRBV20-1 to TRBJ2-7, with TRBD1 matching 9 bases. The CDR3 runs to 14 residues. From germline, CDR1 is DFQATT and CDR2 SNEGSKA (reference sequence). V lost 5 bases and J lost 3; bases outside the gene matches: 8. The CDR3 nucleotides read TGCAGTGCTTCCCGGGACAGGGACCTCTACGAGCAGTACTTC. It specifies CSASRDRDLYEQYF.

The V gene is TRBV20-1, the J gene TRBJ2-7; 10 bases are a match to TRBD2. The V and J ends lost 0 bases and 3 bases, in that order; junction bases with no gene match: 14. The CDR3 totals 18 residues. Germline CDR1 DFQATT, CDR2 SNEGSKA (reference sequence). The CDR3 region is CSARDGRLAGVNLYEQYF. CDR3 DNA: TGCAGTGCTAGAGATGGTCGGCTAGCGGGAGTAAATCTCTACGAGCAGTACTTC.